This T cell receptor (beta chain) is from a study of response to subunit inactivated influenza vaccine. TCRdb fed the RT-PCR reads into MiXCR, producing one record per CDR3 protein. The data hold roughly 290,000 distinct CDR3 sequences, with 20% to 25% observed a single time. Per germline, CDR1 DFQATT and CDR2 SNEGSKA (reference sequence). This CDR3 is built from 14 residues. V lost 3 bases, J lost 0 bases, and 9 bases lay in between. General study findings and limits: The authors proposed limited new T cell recruitment per seasonal influenza vaccination.

With regard to this clonotype: What it binds is unknown.

Here the sequenced sample was PBMCs from blood, taken less than 22 months after vaccination. The V call is TRBV20-1, the J call TRBJ1-5; no reliable D call. The receptor comes from a man aged 50 to 75 who received an inactivated influenza vaccine. CDR3 in DNA: TGCAGTGCTAGTAATGGGTTTAGCAATCAGCCCCAGCATTTT. Translating it yields CSASNGFSNQPQHF.